This paragraph covers one T cell receptor beta chain sequence. No cognate antigen has been identified for it. Per-base quality was not reported, and no clone a single base away is much larger than it. The entry originates in a study of Ad26.COV2.S vaccination and SARS-CoV-2 variants (dated by TCRdb to the early 2020s). At the level of the whole study: Donors in the vaccine arm were drawn from COV1001, a phase I-IIa trial of Ad26.COV2.S in healthy adults that was multicentre, randomized, double-blind and placebo-controlled. Ad26.COV2.S was administered intramuscularly at a dose of 5x10^10 or 1x10^11 viral particles, either as one shot or as two shots given 56 days apart. Sequencing of the TCRbeta repertoire served to evaluate the specificity and breadth of SARS-CoV-2-reactive T cell receptors following Ad26.COV2.S vaccination. The TCR-sequenced set comprised about 32 samples: some 20 Ad26.COV2.S vaccine recipients, 5 placebo recipients and 8 SARS-CoV-2 convalescent individuals. Participants in the trial were split at random into five groups of five each, receiving low-dose or high-dose Ad26.COV2.S once or twice, or else placebo on both occasions. Investigators did not know the trial group allocation while performing experiments and assessing outcomes. What the work shows at the level of the full study, not this receptor alone: Vaccine and placebo recipients had comparable non-spike TCR breadth, which fits with the vaccine containing only spike. According to the authors, total T cell responses may have been underestimated by the TCR breadth and depth analyses. Substantial breadth of spike-specific CD8+ and CD4+ T cell responses was reported after vaccination. The study was not powered for comparison of responses between vaccine doses or regimens. Spike-specific TCR breadth was higher in Ad26.COV2.S recipients than in placebo recipients (P = 0.0014).

TCRbeta CDR3 regions were sequenced with the immunoSEQ Assay. After extraction, genomic DNA underwent amplification by bias-controlled multiplex PCR, followed by high-throughput sequencing. As for the authors' bioinformatics: Collapsing and filtering of sequences were performed to quantify the absolute abundance of each unique TCRbeta CDR3 region. T cell fraction was estimated by normalizing TCRbeta template counts to usable DNA, with usable DNA measured through amplification of reference genes found in all nucleated cells. Repertoire TCRs were annotated as SARS-CoV-2-specific when V gene, CDR3 amino acid sequence and J gene were exactly matched to a known reactive TCR set. The reference SARS-CoV-2 TCR set was derived from MIRA and filtered for enrichment in COVID-19-positive ImmuneCODE repertoires, a step that removed public or cross-reactive TCRs. Based on the MIRA antigens, annotated TCRs were further analysed at the level of specific ORF or position within ORF. Depth was the summed frequency of annotated unique rearrangements, while breadth was defined as annotated unique rearrangements over total unique productive rearrangements. TCR breadth was compared between groups using two-sided Wilcoxon rank-sum tests. TCRdb provides this immuneACCESS table in a form limited to in-frame rearrangements. Some clones are lacking; in checked studies, under half of them reflect an unresolved V gene, and why the rest are absent is not known. That table gives V, J and clone size, and the DNA gave D and trimming. The sample contains about 420,000 clones, approximately 88% of them found a single time. 3.6% of the sample rests with the top ten.

The treatment or condition label, as the study defines it: 19 received Ad26.COV2.S at low or high dose, single or two shots; about 5 received placebo; per-sample allocation not given. Repertoires of vaccine and placebo recipients were sequenced from samples taken on day 63 after the first injection. Cohort 1b enrolled roughly 25 adults aged 18-55 years at a single site in Boston, USA, between 29 July and 7 August 2020. Ad26.COV2.S consisted of a replication-incompetent adenovirus type 26 vector by which a prefusion-stabilized SARS-CoV-2 spike protein from the original Wuhan strain was expressed. V and J lose 3 bases and 4 bases, and a span of 9 bases separates them. The germline V gene (reference sequence) yields LNHNV for CDR1 and YYDKDF for CDR2. The CDR3, from cysteine to phenylalanine, totals 13 residues. Of the read, only the CDR3 DNA is kept; its 39 bases are in frame from base 1.

The rearrangement joined TRBV15 to TRBJ1-1; no D segment can be confidently identified. The receptor was isolated from a person aged 18 to 59 who received the Ad26.COV2.S COVID-19 vaccine or a placebo. The sample consisted of peripheral blood, taken in a trial of Ad26.COV2.S vaccine versus placebo. The CDR3 corresponds to CATSSGGRTEAFF. The nucleotide sequence reads TGTGCCACCAGCAGCGGAGGCCGCACTGAAGCTTTCTTT.